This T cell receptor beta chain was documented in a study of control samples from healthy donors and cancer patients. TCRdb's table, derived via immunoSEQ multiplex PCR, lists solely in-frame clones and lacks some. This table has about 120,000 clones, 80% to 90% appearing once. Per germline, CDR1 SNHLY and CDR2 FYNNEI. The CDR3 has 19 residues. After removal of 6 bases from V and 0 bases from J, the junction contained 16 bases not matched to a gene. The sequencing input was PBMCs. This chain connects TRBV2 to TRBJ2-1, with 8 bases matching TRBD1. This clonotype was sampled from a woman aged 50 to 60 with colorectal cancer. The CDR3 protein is CASRSGTGEGPSSYNEQFF. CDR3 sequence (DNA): TGTGCCAGCAGGTCAGGGACAGGCGAAGGACCGAGCTCCTACAATGAGCAGTTCTTC.